These 10 T cell receptor beta chains share one sample of origin, sequenced in a study of blood T cell repertoires in COVID-19. Sequencing was performed with immunoSEQ multiplex PCR; in TCRdb, only in-frame clones are kept and a portion is missing. The sample has about 96,000 clones, approximately 90% seen once. Material for sequencing was peripheral blood. The receptors here all came from a human donor with COVID-19, enrolled during active disease. The donor label of this sample is uncertain.

The chain employs TRBV27 and TRBJ2-7; D is possibly TRBD2 (7 bases). This CDR3 spans 13 amino acids. Looked up from germline, CDR1 is MNHEY and CDR2 is SMNVEV (reference sequence). V lost 7 bases, J lost 3 bases, and 13 bases lay in between. The CDR3 bases are TGTGCCAGCATGGGGGGGCGGCACTACGAGCAGTACTTC. Amino acids: CASMGGRHYEQYF.

The genes are TRBV5-1 and TRBJ1-1; the match to TRBD1 covers 9 bases. The CDR3 has 15 amino acids. Germline CDR1 and CDR2: SGHRS and YFSETQ. With 4 bases clipped from V and 0 bases from J, the junction kept 4 bases outside the gene matches. The CDR3 coding sequence is TGCGCCAGCAGCCGGACAGGGGAACTGAACACTGAAGCTTTCTTT. This gives the protein CASSRTGELNTEAFF.

The chain uses TRBV3-1 (or the pseudogene TRBV3-2) and TRBJ1-3, with D perhaps TRBD1 (6 bases). With 1 base removed from V and 2 bases from J, the gap between germline ends came to 9 bases. This CDR3 contains 15 residues. Germline CDR1 and CDR2: LGHDT and YNNKEL (reference sequence). CDR3 in DNA: TGTGCCAGCAGCCAAGCGGACAGCCCTGGAAACACCATATATTTT. It yields the protein CASSQADSPGNTIYF.

CDR3: CASSSREGGEQFF. CDR3 DNA: TGTGCCAGCAGTTCCCGGGAGGGCGGTGAGCAGTTCTTC. This chain uses TRBV27 with TRBJ2-1, with TRBD2 matching 8 bases. V trimming: 4 bases; J trimming: 9 bases; junction bases outside the gene matches: 5. The CDR3 is 13 amino acids. Germline lookup yields CDR1 MNHEY and CDR2 SMNVEV (reference sequence).

J is TRBJ1-1 and V is TRBV6-5; tentatively, D is TRBD1 (5 bases). Between the trimmed V and J ends, which lost 7 bases and 7 bases, there was a span of 7 bases. Germline V gives CDR1 MNHEY, CDR2 SVGAGI. The CDR3 has 10 amino acids. CDR3 sequence reads: CASKQDEAFF. The CDR3 DNA is TGTGCCAGCAAACAGGATGAAGCTTTCTTT.

This clone appeared a single time. This chain joins TRBV18 and TRBJ2-5; D is unclear. The CDR3 totals 13 residues. Germline CDR1 is KGHSH and CDR2 is LQKENI. Between the trimmed V and J ends, which lost 3 bases and 2 bases, there was a span of 7 bases. The CDR3 region is CASSPQQQETQYF. In nucleotides, the CDR3 is TGTGCCAGCTCACCCCAACAGCAAGAGACCCAGTACTTC.

This clone has a single count. The chain combines TRBV2 with TRBJ2-5, with D maybe TRBD2 (5 bases). The CDR3 covers 16 residues. Between the trimmed V and J ends, which lost 5 bases and 4 bases, there was a span of 20 bases. Germline values: CDR1 SNHLY, CDR2 FYNNEI. CDR3 region: CASSPNPGTSGETQYF. CDR3 in DNA: TGTGCCAGCAGTCCCAATCCGGGAACTTCAGGAGAGACCCAGTACTTC.

The chain has TRBV5-5 and TRBJ1-5; D is perhaps TRBD1 (5 bases). V was pared by 2 bases and J by 5 bases, with 17 bases between. The CDR3 totals 16 residues. Germline values: CDR1 SGHKS, CDR2 YYEKEE (reference sequence). DNA for the CDR3: TGTGCCAGCAGCTTAGATGGGGCAGGGCTTTATCAGCCCCAGCATTTT. This codes for CASSLDGAGLYQPQHF.

The CDR3 here is CASSQEVVGGEQFF. CDR3 DNA: TGCGCCAGCAGCCAAGAGGTTGTGGGAGGCGAGCAGTTCTTC. This chain joins TRBV4-1 and TRBJ2-1; D perhaps matches TRBD2 (6 bases). The V end was cut by 0 bases, the J end by 10 bases, with 13 bases between. The CDR3 extends over 14 amino acids. The germline CDR1 and CDR2 sequences are MGHRA and YSYEKL.

The chain joins TRBV6-5 to TRBJ1-2; TRBD1 is a possible D gene (5 bases). V was clipped by 2 bases and J by 6 bases, with 16 bases between them. This CDR3 region has 15 residues. CDR1 is MNHEY and CDR2 is SVGAGI in the germline V gene. The CDR3 region is CASSYTRGGEDGYTF. CDR3 nucleotide sequence: TGTGCCAGCAGTTACACCCGCGGGGGAGAGGATGGCTACACCTTC.